What follows are 27 T cell receptor beta chains derived from one specimen sequenced in a study of T cell repertoires in aging, cancer and after chemotherapy. Rearranged V-D-J TRB sequences were amplified with a mixed TRB-A/B primer pool. One entry per CDR3 protein results from TCRdb running MiXCR on the multiplex PCR reads. The sample carries some 3,000 distinct CDR3 sequences, roughly a quarter recorded once. Amplification of TCR beta used genomic DNA extracted from peripheral blood. Source material: blood. Receptors originate from a human donor with a solid tumor.

This clonotype counts as large (0.1 to 1%). V usage is TRBV29-1 and J usage is TRBJ2-3; 9 bases fit TRBD1. CDR3 length: 13 residues. CDR1 and CDR2 from the germline V gene are SQVTM and ANQGSEA. J lost 4 bases, V lost 6 bases, and 5 bases had no gene match. The CDR3 is CSVKDRGADTQYF. Here the CDR3 DNA reads TGCAGCGTAAAGGACAGGGGAGCAGATACGCAGTATTTT.

This clonotype counts as medium-sized. This chain connects TRBV12-3 or TRBV12-4 to TRBJ2-2; D ambiguous. V shed 4 bases and J shed 8 bases, with 14 bases lying between them. This CDR3 has 14 residues. The CDR3 coding sequence is TGTGCCAGCAGTTCCTCTAGGGCCGGGGGGGAGCTGTTTTTT. Translated: CASSSSRAGGELFF.

Within the sample, this clonotype is medium-sized. J is TRBJ1-2 and V is TRBV19, with 8 bases identical to TRBD1. This CDR3 is built from 15 residues. The germline gives CDR1 LNHDA, CDR2 SQIVND (reference sequence). V dropped 5 bases and J dropped 4; count of bases not matched to a gene: 9. The CDR3 loop reads CASSPRTGQAYGYTF. The DNA for the CDR3 is TGTGCCAGTAGTCCACGGACAGGGCAGGCCTATGGCTACACCTTC.

This chain connects TRBV18 to TRBJ2-2, with 7 bases matching TRBD1. The V segment lost 3 bases and the J segment 4 bases; nucleotides outside the gene matches: 5. The length of the CDR3 is 15 residues. CDR1 is KGHSH, CDR2 LQKENI, per germline. The CDR3 nucleotides are TGTGCCAGCTCACCGGTGACAGGGTTCACCGGGGAGCTGTTTTTT. Protein product: CASSPVTGFTGELFF.

Sample share makes this clonotype medium-sized. The CDR3 DNA reads TGTGCCAGCAGTTACGACCCCGGCACTTCCTACGAGCAGTACTTC. Translating it yields CASSYDPGTSYEQYF. This sequence joins TRBV6-6 and TRBJ2-7; no clear D gene. Trimming took 2 bases from V and 1 from J, leaving 12 bases between them. The CDR3 has 15 amino acids. Germline assignment: CDR1 MNHNY and CDR2 SVGAGI (reference sequence).

This clonotype ranks as medium-sized (0.01 to 0.1%). J is TRBJ2-5 and V is TRBV5-5; TRBD1 matches 9 bases. With V trimmed by 7 bases and J by 2 bases, 0 bases remained unmatched. The CDR3 extends over 12 amino acids. CDR1 is SGHKS and CDR2 is YYEKEE in the germline V gene (reference sequence). CDR3 in amino acids: CASDRGQETQYF. The CDR3 DNA is TGTGCCAGCGACAGGGGGCAAGAGACCCAGTACTTC.

By frequency in the sample, this clonotype is medium-sized. The chain uses TRBV6-2 or TRBV6-3 and TRBJ2-7; D possibly matches TRBD1 or TRBD2 (5 bases each). The CDR3 runs 13 residues. The germline V gene encodes CDR1 MNHEY and CDR2 SVGEGT. The V and J ends lost 0 bases and 2 bases respectively, with 5 bases between them. As DNA, the CDR3 is TGTGCCAGCAGTTACTCGGGGGCCTACGAGCAGTACTTC. Protein product: CASSYSGAYEQYF.

This clonotype has only a few counts. The CDR3 DNA follows: TGCAGTGCTAGAGCCCCCGTCAGGAGGAACACTGAAGCTTTCTTT. This sequence encodes CSARAPVRRNTEAFF. The chain combines TRBV20-1 with TRBJ1-1; no clear D. The V end lost 1 base, the J end lost 1 base, and 13 bases lay between the germline ends. CDR1 and CDR2 from the germline V gene are DFQATT and SNEGSKA (reference sequence). The CDR3 consists of 15 residues.

By sample fraction, this clonotype is medium-sized. The gene calls are TRBV30 and TRBJ2-3; 10 nucleotides align to TRBD2. This CDR3 has 15 residues. Per germline, CDR1 GTSNPN and CDR2 SVGIG (reference sequence). Trimming cost V 0 bases and J 3 bases; bases outside gene matches: 3. The CDR3 nucleotides read TGTGCCTGGAGTGTTGCTAGCGGGAGAACAGATACGCAGTATTTT. Its protein product is CAWSVASGRTDTQYF. Complete variable domain (other parts from reference TRBV30 and TRBJ2-3): SQTIHQWPATLVQPVGSPLSLECTVEGTSNPNLYWYRQAAGRGLQLLFYSVGIGQISSEVPQNLSASRPQDRQFILSSKKLLLSDSGFYLCAWSVASGRTDTQYFGPGTRLTVL.

On this clonotype itself: It may be a read error: a sequence one base away is much more abundant. J is TRBJ1-1 and V is TRBV6-1; 9 nucleotides align to TRBD1. V was clipped by 5 bases and J by 4 bases; unmatched bases: 5. Germline V gene lookup returns CDR1 MNHNS and CDR2 SASEGT. The CDR3 consists of 14 residues. CDR3 sequence (DNA): TGTGCCAGCAGTCCCCTGACAGGGGGCACTGAAGCTTTCTTT. Protein sequence: CASSPLTGGTEAFF.

By sample share, this clonotype is medium-sized (0.01 to 0.1%). The V call is TRBV19, the J call TRBJ1-2, with a tentative D call TRBD1 (6 bases). Trimming pared 2 bases from V and 4 bases from J, leaving 17 bases between. This CDR3 comprises 16 residues. CDR1 is LNHDA, CDR2 SQIVND, per germline (reference sequence). CDR3: CASSIPGASDPYGYTF. CDR3 DNA: TGTGCCAGTAGTATACCAGGGGCCTCGGACCCCTATGGCTACACCTTC. The whole variable domain, filled in from reference TRBV19 and TRBJ1-2, reads DGGITQSPKYLFRKEGQNVTLSCEQNLNHDAMYWYRQDPGQGLRLIYYSQIVNDFQKGDIAEGYSVSREKKESFPLTVTSAQKNPTAFYLCASSIPGASDPYGYTFGSGTRLTVV.

This chain joins TRBV5-1 and TRBJ2-1; 12 nucleotides agree with TRBD2. CDR3 length: 16 residues. Germline V gene data show CDR1 as SGHRS and CDR2 as YFSETQ. V shed 2 bases and J 3 bases; nucleotides not matched to a gene: 3. Here the CDR3 reads CASSFGLAGNYNEQFF. In nucleotides, the CDR3 is TGCGCCAGCAGCTTTGGACTAGCGGGAAACTACAATGAGCAGTTCTTC.

The chain uses TRBV20-1 and TRBJ2-5; 10 nucleotides line up with TRBD2. The V segment lost 6 bases and the J segment 5 bases; nucleotides outside the gene matches: 9. CDR3 size: 14 residues. Germline CDR1 DFQATT, CDR2 SNEGSKA (reference sequence). The chain's CDR3 is CSARYTSGDETQYF. The CDR3 nucleotides read TGCAGTGCCCGGTATACTAGCGGGGATGAGACCCAGTACTTC.

By sample fraction, this clonotype is medium-sized (0.01 to 0.1%). The rearrangement uses TRBV5-4 and TRBJ2-7; D unresolved. The germline CDR1 and CDR2 sequences are SGHNT and YYREEE (reference sequence). The CDR3 has 15 amino acids. V lost 0 bases to trimming and J lost 0 bases, with 10 bases between them. CDR3 nucleotide sequence: TGTGCCAGCAGCTTGGCGCCGGATCCCTCCTACGAGCAGTACTTC. Translation gives CASSLAPDPSYEQYF.

This clonotype was recorded a few times. V gene TRBV10-2 combines with J gene TRBJ1-1, with D possibly TRBD1 on 5 matching bases. In germline, CDR1 is WSHSY, CDR2 SAAADI. The V and J ends lost 3 bases and 7 bases respectively, with 18 bases between them. The CDR3 has 15 amino acids. CDR3 residues: CASSDEGPTLSEAFF. CDR3 nucleotides: TGCGCCAGCAGTGATGAGGGACCTACCCTGAGTGAAGCTTTCTTT.

Sample share makes this clonotype medium-sized (0.01 to 0.1%). The V and J genes are TRBV27 and TRBJ2-4, with 7 bases lining up with TRBD2. Germline CDR1 and CDR2: MNHEY and SMNVEV (reference sequence). The CDR3 covers 16 residues. Losses at the gene ends were 5 bases for V and 0 bases for J; bases not matched to a gene: 7. CDR3 nucleotides: TGTGCCAGCAGTCCTAGCGGTCCACTAGCCAAAAACATTCAGTACTTC. It codes for CASSPSGPLAKNIQYF.

By share, this clonotype ranks as medium-sized. The V gene is TRBV24-1, the J gene TRBJ1-5; TRBD1 aligns across 8 bases. Losses at the gene ends were 1 base for V and 2 bases for J; bases not matched to a gene: 3. The CDR3 is 16 residues long. Germline V CDR1 and CDR2: KGHDR, SFDVKD. The chain's CDR3 is CATSDLPDRGNQPQHF. The CDR3 DNA reads TGTGCCACCAGTGATTTACCGGACAGGGGCAATCAGCCCCAGCATTTT.

This clonotype is categorized as medium-sized (0.01 to 0.1%). The rearrangement uses TRBV7-9 and TRBJ2-3; no clear D gene. This CDR3 contains 12 residues. The germline V gene has CDR1 SEHNR and CDR2 FQNEAQ (reference sequence). Trimming took off 4 bases at V and 2 bases at J, with 4 bases between the two ends. CDR3 nucleotides: TGTGCCAGCAGCTCCTACACAGATACGCAGTATTTT. It specifies CASSSYTDTQYF.

This clonotype was seen a few times. The V gene is TRBV21-1, the J gene TRBJ1-5; TRBD1, the table's D call, lacks a check against the DNA. TRBV21-1 is labeled a pseudogene. The CDR3 is 17 residues long. The CDR3 here is CASIDLGQARSNQPQHF. DNA of the CDR3: TGTGCCAGCATCGACCTCGGACAGGCAAGGAGCAATCAGCCCCAGCATTTT.

V and J are TRBV24-1 and TRBJ1-1, with unresolved D. Germline CDR1 and CDR2: KGHDR and SFDVKD. This CDR3 spans 14 amino acids. V was pared by 3 bases and J by 4 bases, with 11 bases between. DNA for the CDR3: TGTGCCACCAGTGATGCCAGCTCGAGCACTGAAGCTTTCTTT. This translates into CATSDASSSTEAFF.

Relative to its sample, this clonotype is medium-sized. The chain has TRBV7-9 and TRBJ2-3; D is possibly TRBD2 (6 bases). This CDR3 spans 15 amino acids. V lost 5 bases and J 0 bases, leaving 12 bases between the germline ends. Germline V lookup: CDR1 SEHNR, CDR2 FQNEAQ (reference sequence). The DNA of the CDR3 is TGTGCCAGCAGCCCACAAGGGACTAGCACAGATACGCAGTATTTT. Translated, it gives CASSPQGTSTDTQYF.

This clonotype appeared a single time. The genes are TRBV12-3 or TRBV12-4 and TRBJ1-4; the D gene is possibly TRBD1 (6 bases). Trimming pared 9 bases from V and 7 bases from J, leaving 15 bases between. The CDR3 is made up of 13 amino acids. CDR3: CASLNRAIEKLFF. The CDR3 DNA sequence: TGTGCCAGTTTAAACAGGGCAATTGAAAAACTGTTTTTT.

Note on this clonotype: This may stem from a read error, because a much larger clone lies one nucleotide away. The chain is built from TRBV6-5 and TRBJ2-1, with 10 nucleotides matching TRBD2. CDR3 length: 15 amino acids. Germline V lookup: CDR1 MNHEY, CDR2 SVGAGI. Trimming at V came to 5 bases and at J to 11 bases, leaving 12 bases not matched to a gene. CDR3 DNA sequence: TGTGCCAGCAGTGAGGAGTCTAGCGGGAGCCATAAGCAGTTCTTC. Amino acid sequence: CASSEESSGSHKQFF.

By sample share, this clonotype is large (0.1 to 1%). This chain uses TRBV30 with TRBJ2-2; D is uncertain. This CDR3 spans 16 amino acids. V lost 0 bases and J 4 bases, leaving 15 bases between the germline ends. CDR1 is GTSNPN, CDR2 SVGIG, per germline (reference sequence). DNA of the CDR3: TGTGCCTGGAGTGTATGGGCCACCCTCGGCACCGGGGAGCTGTTTTTT. Translated: CAWSVWATLGTGELFF. The full variable domain, its missing parts supplied by reference TRBV30 and TRBJ2-2, is SQTIHQWPATLVQPVGSPLSLECTVEGTSNPNLYWYRQAAGRGLQLLFYSVGIGQISSEVPQNLSASRPQDRQFILSSKKLLLSDSGFYLCAWSVWATLGTGELFFGEGSRLTVL.

Judged by abundance, this clonotype is medium-sized. The CDR3 DNA reads as TGCGCCAGCAGCTCGTTCGCGGGACTCCCTTCCTACAATGAGCAGTTCTTC. The encoded protein is CASSSFAGLPSYNEQFF. J is TRBJ2-1 and V is TRBV5-1, with TRBD2 as a possible D gene (6 bases). V was shortened by 3 bases and J by 1 base, with 17 bases between the two germline ends. The CDR3 has 17 residues. Germline values: CDR1 SGHRS, CDR2 YFSETQ.

By proportion, this clonotype is medium-sized. The V gene is TRBV6-1, the J gene TRBJ2-7, with 8 nucleotides matching TRBD1. V lost 6 bases, J lost 6 bases, and 10 bases stayed unmatched. CDR1 and CDR2 from the germline V gene are MNHNS and SASEGT. CDR3 size: 14 residues. Here the CDR3 DNA reads TGTGCCAGCAGCGCGACAGGGGAGATAAGCGAGCAGTACTTC. Its translation is CASSATGEISEQYF.

By frequency in the sample, this clonotype is medium-sized. J is TRBJ2-4 and V is TRBV19; D tentatively fits TRBD1 or TRBD2 (6 bases each). The CDR3 runs 17 residues. The germline gives CDR1 LNHDA, CDR2 SQIVND (reference sequence). Between the trimmed V and J ends, which lost 3 bases and 3 bases, there was a span of 18 bases. The CDR3, as DNA: TGTGCCAGTAGTATCCCACAGGGATGGGGAGGCAAAAACATTCAGTACTTC. It codes for CASSIPQGWGGKNIQYF.